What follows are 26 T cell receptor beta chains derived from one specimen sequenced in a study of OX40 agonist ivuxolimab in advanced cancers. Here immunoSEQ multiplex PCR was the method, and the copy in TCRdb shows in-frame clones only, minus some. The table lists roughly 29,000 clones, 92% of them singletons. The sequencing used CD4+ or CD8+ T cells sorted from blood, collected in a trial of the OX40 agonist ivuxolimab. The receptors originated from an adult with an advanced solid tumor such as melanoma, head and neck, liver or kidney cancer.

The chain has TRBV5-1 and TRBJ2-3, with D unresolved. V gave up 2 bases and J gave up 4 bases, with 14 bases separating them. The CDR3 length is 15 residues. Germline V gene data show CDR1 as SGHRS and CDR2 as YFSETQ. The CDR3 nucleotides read TGCGCCAGCAGCTTAGGGATTACTCTCGCAGATACGCAGTATTTT. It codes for CASSLGITLADTQYF.

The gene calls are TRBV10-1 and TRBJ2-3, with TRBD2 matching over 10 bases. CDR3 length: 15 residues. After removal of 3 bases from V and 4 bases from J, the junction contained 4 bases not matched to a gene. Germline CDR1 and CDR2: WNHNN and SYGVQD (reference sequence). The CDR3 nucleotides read TGCGCCAGCAGTGACCGAGCGGGGGGGCCAGATACGCAGTATTTT. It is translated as CASSDRAGGPDTQYF.

The CDR3 DNA reads TGTGCCAGCAGCCACCCCTACAGAGGCACTGAAGCTTTCTTT. Amino acid sequence: CASSHPYRGTEAFF. V usage is TRBV6-1 and J usage is TRBJ1-1; no firm D call. Trimming left V 6 bases short and J 4 bases short, with 15 bases between. The CDR3 runs to 14 residues. Looked up from germline, CDR1 is MNHNS and CDR2 is SASEGT.

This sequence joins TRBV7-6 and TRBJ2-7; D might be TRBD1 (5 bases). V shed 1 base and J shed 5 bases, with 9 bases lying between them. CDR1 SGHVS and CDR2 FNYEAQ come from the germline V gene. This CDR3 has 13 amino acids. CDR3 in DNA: TGTGCCAGCAGCTTAGAAGGGGTCAACGAGCAGTACTTC. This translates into CASSLEGVNEQYF. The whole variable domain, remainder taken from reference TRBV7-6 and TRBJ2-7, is GAGVSQSPRYKVTKRGQDVALRCDPISGHVSLYWYRQALGQGPEFLTYFNYEAQQDKSGLPNDRFSAERPEGSISTLTIQRTEQRDSAMYRCASSLEGVNEQYFGPGTRLTVT.

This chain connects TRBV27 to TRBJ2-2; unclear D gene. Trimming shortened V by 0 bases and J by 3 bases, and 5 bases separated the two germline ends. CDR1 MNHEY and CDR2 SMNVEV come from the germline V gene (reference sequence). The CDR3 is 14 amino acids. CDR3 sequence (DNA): TGTGCCAGCAGTTTATCGATTTACACCGGGGAGCTGTTTTTT. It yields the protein CASSLSIYTGELFF.

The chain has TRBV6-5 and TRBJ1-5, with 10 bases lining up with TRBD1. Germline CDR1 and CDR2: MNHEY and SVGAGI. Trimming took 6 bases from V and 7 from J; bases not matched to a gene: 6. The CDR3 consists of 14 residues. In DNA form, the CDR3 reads TGTGCCAGCAGATCCGGGACAGGGGCCCAGCCCCAGCATTTT. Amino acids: CASRSGTGAQPQHF.

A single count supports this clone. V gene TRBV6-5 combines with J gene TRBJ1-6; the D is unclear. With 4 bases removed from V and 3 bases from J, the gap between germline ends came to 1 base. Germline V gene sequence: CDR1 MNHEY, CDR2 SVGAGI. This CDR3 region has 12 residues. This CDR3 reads CASSFYNSPLHF. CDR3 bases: TGTGCCAGCAGTTTCTATAATTCACCCCTCCACTTT.

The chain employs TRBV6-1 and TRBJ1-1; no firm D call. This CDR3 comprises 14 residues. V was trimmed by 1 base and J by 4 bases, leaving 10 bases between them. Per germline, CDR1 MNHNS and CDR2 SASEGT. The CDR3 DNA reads TGTGCCAGCAGTGAAGTTGGGGTAGGCACTGAAGCTTTCTTT. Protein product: CASSEVGVGTEAFF.

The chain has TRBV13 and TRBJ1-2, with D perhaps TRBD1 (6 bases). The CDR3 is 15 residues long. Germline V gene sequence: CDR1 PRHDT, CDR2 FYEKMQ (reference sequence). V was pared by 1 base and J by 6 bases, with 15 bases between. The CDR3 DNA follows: TGTGCCAGCAGCTTAGCGGCAGGGGAGATACATGGCTACACCTTC. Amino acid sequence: CASSLAAGEIHGYTF.

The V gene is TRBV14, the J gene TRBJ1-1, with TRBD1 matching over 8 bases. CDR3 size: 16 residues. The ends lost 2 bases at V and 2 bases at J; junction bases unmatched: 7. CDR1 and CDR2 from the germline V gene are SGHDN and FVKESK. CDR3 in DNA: TGTGCCAGCAGCCAACGACAGGGGACACCTAACACTGAAGCTTTCTTT. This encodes CASSQRQGTPNTEAFF.

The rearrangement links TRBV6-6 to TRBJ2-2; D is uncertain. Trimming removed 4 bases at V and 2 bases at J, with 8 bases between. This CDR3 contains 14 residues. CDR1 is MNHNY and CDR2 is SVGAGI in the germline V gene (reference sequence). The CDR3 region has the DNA TGTGCCAGCAGTTCTACAAGTAACACCGGGGAGCTGTTTTTT. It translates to CASSSTSNTGELFF.

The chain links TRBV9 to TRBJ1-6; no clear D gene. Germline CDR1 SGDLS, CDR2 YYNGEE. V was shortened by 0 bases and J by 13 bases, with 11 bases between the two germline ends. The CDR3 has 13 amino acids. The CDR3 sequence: CASSVGGLNPLHF. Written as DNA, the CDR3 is TGTGCCAGCAGCGTAGGCGGACTTAATCCCCTCCACTTT.

DNA for the CDR3: TGTGCCAGCTCACCGCAGGGGCCCGTGAACACTGAAGCTTTCTTT. The encoded protein is CASSPQGPVNTEAFF. This chain connects TRBV18 to TRBJ1-1, with D perhaps TRBD1 (6 bases). The V and J ends lost 3 bases and 0 bases respectively, with 11 bases between them. There are 15 residues in the CDR3. Germline CDR1 reads KGHSH; CDR2 reads LQKENI. The full variable domain, with the rest looked up from reference TRBV18 and TRBJ1-1, is NAGVMQNPRHLVRRRGQEARLRCSPMKGHSHVYWYRQLPEEGLKFMVYLQKENIIDESGMPKERFSAEFPKEGPSILRIQQVVRGDSAAYFCASSPQGPVNTEAFFGQGTRLTVV.

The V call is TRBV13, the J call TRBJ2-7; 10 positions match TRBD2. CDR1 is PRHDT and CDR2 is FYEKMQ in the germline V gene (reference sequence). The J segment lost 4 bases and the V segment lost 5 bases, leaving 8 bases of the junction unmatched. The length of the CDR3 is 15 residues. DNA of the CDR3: TGTGCCAGCAGCAGCGGGAGGGCGGACCCTTACGAGCAGTACTTC. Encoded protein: CASSSGRADPYEQYF.

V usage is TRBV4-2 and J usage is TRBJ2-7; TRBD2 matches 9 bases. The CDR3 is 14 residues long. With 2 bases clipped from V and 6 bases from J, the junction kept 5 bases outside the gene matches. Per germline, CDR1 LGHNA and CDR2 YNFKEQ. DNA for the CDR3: TGTGCCAGCAGCCAATCCGGGACTAGCAGCGAGCAGTACTTC. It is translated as CASSQSGTSSEQYF.

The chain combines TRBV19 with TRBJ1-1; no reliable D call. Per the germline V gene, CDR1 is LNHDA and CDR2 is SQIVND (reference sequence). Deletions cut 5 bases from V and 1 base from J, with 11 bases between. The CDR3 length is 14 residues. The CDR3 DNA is TGTGCCAGTAGTCCGTGGACGGGGAACACTGAAGCTTTCTTT. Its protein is CASSPWTGNTEAFF.

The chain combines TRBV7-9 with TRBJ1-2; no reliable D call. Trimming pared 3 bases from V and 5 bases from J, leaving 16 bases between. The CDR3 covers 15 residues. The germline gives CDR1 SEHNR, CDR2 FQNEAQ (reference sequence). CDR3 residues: CASSFDGYLLYGYTF. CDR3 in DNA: TGTGCCAGCAGCTTCGATGGGTATCTTCTTTATGGCTACACCTTC.

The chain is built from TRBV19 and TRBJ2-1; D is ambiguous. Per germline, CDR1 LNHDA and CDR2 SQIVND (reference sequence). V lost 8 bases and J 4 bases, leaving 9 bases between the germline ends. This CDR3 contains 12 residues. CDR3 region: CASGWGYNEQFF. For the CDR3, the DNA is TGTGCCAGTGGGTGGGGATACAATGAGCAGTTCTTC.

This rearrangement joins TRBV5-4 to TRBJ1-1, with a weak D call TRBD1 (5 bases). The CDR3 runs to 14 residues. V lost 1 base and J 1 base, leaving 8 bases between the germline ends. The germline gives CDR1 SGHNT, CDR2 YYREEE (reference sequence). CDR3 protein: CASSLRGENTEAFF. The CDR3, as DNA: TGTGCCAGCAGCTTGAGAGGGGAGAACACTGAAGCTTTCTTT. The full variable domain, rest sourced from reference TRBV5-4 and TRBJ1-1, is ETGVTQSPTHLIKTRGQQVTLRCSSQSGHNTVSWYQQALGQGPQFIFQYYREEENGRGNFPPRFSGLQFPNYSSELNVNALELDDSALYLCASSLRGENTEAFFGQGTRLTVV.

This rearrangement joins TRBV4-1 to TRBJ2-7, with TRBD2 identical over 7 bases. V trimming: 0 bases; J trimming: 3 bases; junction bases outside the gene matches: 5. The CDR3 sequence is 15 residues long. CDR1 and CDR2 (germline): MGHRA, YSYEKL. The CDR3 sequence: CASSQDRAGDYEQYF. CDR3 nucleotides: TGCGCCAGCAGCCAAGATAGGGCGGGAGACTACGAGCAGTACTTC.

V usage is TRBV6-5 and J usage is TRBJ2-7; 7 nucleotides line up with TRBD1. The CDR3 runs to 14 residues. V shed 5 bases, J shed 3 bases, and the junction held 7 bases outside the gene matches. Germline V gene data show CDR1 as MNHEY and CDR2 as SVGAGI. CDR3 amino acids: CASSRPDRRYEQYF. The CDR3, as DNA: TGTGCCAGCAGTAGACCGGACAGGCGCTACGAGCAGTACTTC.

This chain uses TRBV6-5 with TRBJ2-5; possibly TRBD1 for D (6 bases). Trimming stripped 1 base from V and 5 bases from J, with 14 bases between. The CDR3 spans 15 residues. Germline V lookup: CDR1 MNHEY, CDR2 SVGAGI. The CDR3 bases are TGTGCCAGCAGTTACTTTGGGGGCGCCGGGGAGACCCAGTACTTC. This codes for CASSYFGGAGETQYF.

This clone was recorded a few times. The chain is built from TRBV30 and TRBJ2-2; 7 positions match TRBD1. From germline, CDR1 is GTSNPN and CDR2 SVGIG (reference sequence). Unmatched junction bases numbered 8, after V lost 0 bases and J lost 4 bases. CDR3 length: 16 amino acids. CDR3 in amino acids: CAWSVVRGISTGELFF. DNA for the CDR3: TGTGCCTGGAGTGTAGTCAGGGGGATCAGCACCGGGGAGCTGTTTTTT.

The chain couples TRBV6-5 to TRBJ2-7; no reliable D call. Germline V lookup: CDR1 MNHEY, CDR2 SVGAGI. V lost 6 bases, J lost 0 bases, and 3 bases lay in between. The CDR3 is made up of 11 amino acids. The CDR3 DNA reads TGTGCCAGCAGGGACTCCTACGAGCAGTACTTC. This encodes CASRDSYEQYF.

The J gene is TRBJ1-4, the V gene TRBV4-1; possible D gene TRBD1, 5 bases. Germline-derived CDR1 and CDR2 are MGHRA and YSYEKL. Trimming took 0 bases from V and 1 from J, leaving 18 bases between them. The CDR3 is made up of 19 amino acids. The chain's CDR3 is CASSQEGSGAGGTNEKLFF. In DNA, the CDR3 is TGCGCCAGCAGCCAAGAAGGAAGTGGGGCAGGTGGAACTAATGAAAAACTGTTTTTT.

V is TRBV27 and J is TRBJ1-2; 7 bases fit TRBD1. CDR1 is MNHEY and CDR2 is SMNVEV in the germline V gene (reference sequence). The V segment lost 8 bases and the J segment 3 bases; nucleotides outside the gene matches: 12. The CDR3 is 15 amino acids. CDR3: CASGGLRQGYYGYTF. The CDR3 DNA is TGTGCCAGCGGTGGTTTAAGACAGGGCTACTATGGCTACACCTTC.